This TCR beta chain was recorded in a study of cytomegalovirus exposure and HLA in healthy donors. Sequencing was performed with immunoSEQ multiplex PCR; in TCRdb, only in-frame clones are kept and a portion is missing. The sample lists 120,000 or so clones, approximately 89% seen once, with under 2% in the top ten. The TCR sequence derives from a woman aged 18 to 35 in good health and CMV-seronegative. What was sequenced was PBMCs.

The CDR3 DNA is TGTGCCAGCAGCCGGGGACTAGCGGGTGGCACAGATACGCAGTATTTT. Translation: CASSRGLAGGTDTQYF. The V and J genes are TRBV27 and TRBJ2-3; 12 bases align to TRBD2. Germline V gene lookup returns CDR1 MNHEY and CDR2 SMNVEV (reference sequence). V dropped 6 bases and J dropped 1; count of bases not matched to a gene: 5. The CDR3 sequence is 16 residues long.